This is a list of T cell receptor beta chains from one sample in a study of shared clonotypes between healthy human individuals. Generated by immunoSEQ multiplex PCR, the TCRdb table keeps only in-frame clones and is missing some. The table has over 2 million clones, about 95% seen once; the top ten hold roughly 0.13%. The sequenced material came from naive CD4+ T cells sorted from blood. The receptors originated from a man younger than 35 in good health. Each CDR3 is given with its conserved first and last residue. D genes are given only for firm matches. Rows give clone size only sometimes, using once, few, many, or a class for an expanded clone.

V gene,D gene,J gene,CDR3 length,clone size,CDR3 protein,CDR3 DNA
TRBV5-6,TRBD1,TRBJ1-1,14,-,CASSVRDRGAEAFF,TGTGCCAGCAGCGTACGGGACAGGGGGGCTGAAGCTTTCTTT
TRBV30,-,TRBJ2-5,13,-,CAWSGTYQETQYF,TGTGCCTGGAGTGGGACATACCAAGAGACCCAGTACTTC
TRBV5-1,TRBD2,TRBJ2-5,15,-,CASSPRTSGQETQYF,TGCGCCAGCAGCCCGCGGACTAGCGGCCAAGAGACCCAGTACTTC
TRBV27,TRBD1,TRBJ2-4,17,-,CASSLFSTGGGENIQYF,TGTGCCAGCAGTTTATTTTCGACAGGGGGCGGGGAAAACATTCAGTACTTC
TRBV5-6,-,TRBJ1-1,13,-,CASSWGTNTEAFF,TGTGCCAGCAGCTGGGGGACGAACACTGAAGCTTTCTTT
TRBV5-5,-,TRBJ2-5,14,-,CASSFFSGQETQYF,TGTGCCAGCAGCTTCTTCAGCGGCCAAGAGACCCAGTACTTC
TRBV6-6,-,TRBJ2-1,12,-,CASSYGQTEQFF,TGTGCCAGCAGTTACGGACAGACTGAGCAGTTCTTC
TRBV25-1,TRBD1,TRBJ2-5,17,-,CASSYPAGTGTGETQYF,TGTGCCAGCAGTTACCCCGCCGGGACAGGGACGGGGGAGACCCAGTACTTC
TRBV19,-,TRBJ2-7,14,-,CASSSLQGAYEQYF,TGTGCCAGTAGTTCACTACAGGGAGCCTACGAGCAGTACTTC
TRBV5-1,TRBD2,TRBJ2-5,16,-,CASSLVASGGAETQYF,TGCGCCAGCAGCTTGGTTGCTAGCGGGGGGGCCGAGACCCAGTACTTC
TRBV9,-,TRBJ2-1,16,-,CASSVEGTGIYNEQFF,TGTGCCAGCAGCGTAGAGGGGACGGGAATTTACAATGAGCAGTTCTTC
TRBV7-2,-,TRBJ2-1,11,once,CASSSSYEQFF,TGTGCCAGCAGCTCAAGCTATGAGCAGTTCTTC
TRBV6-1,-,TRBJ1-5,16,-,CASSEARTADNQPQHF,TGTGCCAGCAGTGAGGCCCGGACTGCGGACAATCAGCCCCAGCATTTT
TRBV4-2,TRBD2,TRBJ2-1,15,-,CASSQVSGRANEQFF,TGTGCCAGCAGCCAAGTTAGCGGGAGGGCCAATGAGCAGTTCTTC
TRBV13,-,TRBJ2-5,14,once,CASSTPGMGETQYF,TGTGCCAGCAGTACGCCAGGCATGGGAGAGACCCAGTACTTC
TRBV5-1,-,TRBJ2-7,14,-,CASSGQGSSYEQYF,TGCGCCAGCAGTGGGCAGGGGTCCTCCTACGAGCAGTACTTC
TRBV18,TRBD1,TRBJ1-3,16,-,CASSPATGISGNTIYF,TGTGCCAGCTCACCTGCGACAGGGATCTCTGGAAACACCATATATTTT
TRBV6-1,TRBD1,TRBJ2-5,13,-,CASSGNRGETQYF,TGTGCCAGCAGTGGTAACAGGGGAGAGACCCAGTACTTC
TRBV2,TRBD1,TRBJ1-2,14,-,CASSVGQMIDGYTF,TGTGCCAGCAGTGTGGGACAGATGATAGATGGCTACACCTTC
TRBV4-3,-,TRBJ2-7,13,-,CASSQEGWLEQYF,TGCGCCAGCAGCCAAGAAGGGTGGCTCGAGCAGTACTTC
TRBV7-9,TRBD1,TRBJ1-4,18,-,CASSKTGTGLATNEKLFF,TGTGCCAGCAGCAAGACCGGGACAGGACTAGCAACTAATGAAAAACTGTTTTTT
TRBV7-9,-,TRBJ2-2,13,once,CASSLSSGGELFF,TGTGCCAGCAGCTTATCGTCGGGCGGGGAGCTGTTTTTT
TRBV7-2,-,TRBJ2-7,15,-,CASSLDGTDSYEQYF,TGTGCCAGCAGCTTAGATGGGACGGACTCCTACGAGCAGTACTTC
TRBV25-1,TRBD1,TRBJ2-1,16,-,CASSDSYRGLTNEQFF,TGTGCCAGCAGTGACAGCTACAGGGGGCTAACCAATGAGCAGTTCTTC
TRBV15,-,TRBJ1-3,14,-,CATRASGSGNTIYF,TGTGCCACCAGGGCATCGGGGTCTGGAAACACCATATATTTT
TRBV11-3,TRBD2,TRBJ2-5,15,-,CASSPGLADQETQYF,TGTGCCAGCAGCCCGGGACTAGCGGATCAAGAGACCCAGTACTTC
TRBV5-4,TRBD1,TRBJ2-2,14,-,CASSTGQGAGELFF,TGTGCCAGCAGCACGGGACAGGGGGCGGGGGAGCTGTTTTTT
TRBV9,TRBD1,TRBJ1-1,17,-,CASSTGGGAAAAGEAFF,TGTGCCAGCAGTACAGGGGGCGGCGCGGCGGCAGCAGGTGAAGCTTTCTTT
TRBV9,-,TRBJ2-5,15,-,CASSVDAGPPETQYF,TGTGCCAGCAGCGTAGACGCGGGGCCCCCAGAGACCCAGTACTTC
TRBV5-1,TRBD2,TRBJ2-3,16,-,CASSVVLAGSTDTQYF,TGCGCCAGCAGCGTAGTCCTAGCGGGTTCCACAGATACGCAGTATTTT
TRBV27,-,TRBJ2-7,14,-,CASSLRGHSYEQYF,TGTGCCAGCAGTTTACGAGGTCACTCCTACGAGCAGTACTTC
TRBV5-6,-,TRBJ1-6,16,once,CASSLEYWGDNSPLHF,TGTGCCAGCAGCTTGGAATATTGGGGGGATAATTCACCCCTCCACTTT
TRBV6-5,-,TRBJ2-7,13,once,CASSYGTYAEQYF,TGTGCCAGCAGTTACGGAACGTACGCAGAGCAGTACTTC
TRBV7-6,-,TRBJ2-5,16,-,CASSLVVRGPRETQYF,TGTGCCAGCAGCTTAGTCGTACGGGGGCCGCGGGAGACCCAGTACTTC
TRBV7-2,-,TRBJ1-1,13,-,CASSSRQNTEAFF,TGTGCCAGCAGCTCTCGACAGAACACTGAAGCTTTCTTT
TRBV30,-,TRBJ2-7,11,-,CAWSENYEQYF,TGTGCCTGGAGTGAAAACTACGAGCAGTACTTC
TRBV5-1,TRBD2,TRBJ2-4,19,-,CASSLGTSGPWVDKNIQYF,TGCGCCAGCAGCTTAGGGACTAGCGGTCCCTGGGTGGACAAAAACATTCAGTACTTC
TRBV6-5,TRBD1,TRBJ1-1,13,-,CASRTGLGTEAFF,TGTGCCAGCAGGACAGGGCTTGGCACTGAAGCTTTCTTT
TRBV7-2,TRBD1,TRBJ2-3,16,-,CASSLAWDRERNTQYF,TGTGCCAGCAGCTTAGCCTGGGACAGGGAACGGAATACGCAGTATTTT
TRBV28,TRBD1,TRBJ2-7,13,-,CASSLSQQGQQYF,TGTGCCAGCAGTTTATCGCAACAGGGGCAGCAGTACTTC
TRBV6-1,-,TRBJ1-2,16,-,CASSEATLGGLYGYTF,TGTGCCAGCAGTGAAGCTACTTTAGGGGGGTTATATGGCTACACCTTC
TRBV30,TRBD1,TRBJ1-6,16,-,CAWSVKGAGGNSPLHF,TGTGCCTGGAGTGTAAAAGGGGCAGGGGGGAATTCACCCCTCCACTTT
TRBV6-1,TRBD1,TRBJ2-7,13,-,CATRQGGSYEQYF,TGTGCCACCCGACAGGGGGGGTCCTACGAGCAGTACTTC
TRBV19,TRBD1,TRBJ1-5,15,-,CASLGGGYSNQPQHF,TGTGCCAGCTTGGGAGGGGGCTATAGCAATCAGCCCCAGCATTTT